The clone carrying this TCR beta chain was counted ten times or more. As yet, its antigen is unknown. The germline CDR1 and CDR2 sequences are MNHEY and SVGAGI. V was pared by 0 bases and J by 4 bases, with 10 bases between. This CDR3 region has 15 residues. The data originate from a study of naive and memory T cell subsets. Points from the study as a whole: Especially in CD8 cells, naive repertoires contained a few larger clonotypes, possibly CD45RA-re-expressing memory cells. In naive cells, over 90% of TCR sequences were seen only once.

An equimolar mix of two oligonucleotides served as the beta constant-region primer for TRBC1 and TRBC2. The ligated cDNA underwent four PCR rounds using SP2 and nested alpha and beta constant-region primers. Ligation attached a single-stranded oligonucleotide with a 12-nucleotide UMI and the SP2 primer to the cDNA 3' end. TCRdb analysed the UMI-ligation and nested PCR reads with MiXCR anew, one entry per CDR3 protein. The table shows roughly 92,000 distinct CDR3 sequences, with about 11% occurring only once. The rearrangement uses TRBV6-5 and TRBJ2-1, with D perhaps matching TRBD1 (5 bases). The sequencing sample was made of naive CD4+ T cells from blood. This receptor was obtained from a human donor in good health. The CDR3 region has the DNA TGTGCCAGCAGTTACTCGATAGCAGGGTACAATGAGCAGTTCTTC. This gives the protein CASSYSIAGYNEQFF.